This T cell receptor (beta chain) was found in a study of T-cell reconstitution after alpha-beta-depleted transplantation in children. General study points: Hyperexpanded clones declined; after one year, newly produced T cells mostly supplied diversity.

Deletions cut 2 bases from V and 1 base from J, with 15 bases between. Per germline, CDR1 SQVTM and CDR2 ANQGSEA. The CDR3 runs 15 residues. In its sample, this clonotype was seen many times. Antigen specificity is unknown. Library preparation (for TCRbeta) was performed with unique molecular identifiers. MiXCR, run by TCRdb on the PCR reads, gives a single entry per CDR3 protein. The data hold 300,000 to 400,000 distinct CDR3 sequences, with about 17% observed a single time. The J gene is TRBJ2-7, the V gene TRBV29-1; D is tentatively TRBD1 or TRBD2 (5 bases each). This receptor was taken from a male patient aged 2-15 years who had a stem cell transplant for acute lymphoblastic leukemia, so the T cells may come from the graft donor. The sequencing here drew on PBMCs, mostly from graft donor cells, taken 360 days after TCRalphabeta/CD19-depleted stem cell transplant. CDR3 coding DNA: TGCAGCGTTGAATTTCCAGGGACCGATTCCTACGAGCAGTACTTC. It codes for CSVEFPGTDSYEQYF.